The 2 T cell receptor beta chains below were found in one sample sequenced in a study of cytomegalovirus exposure and HLA in healthy donors. Primers: 60 Vbeta forward and 13 Jbeta reverse. Measured with immunoSEQ multiplex PCR; TCRdb has only the in-frame clones, and not every one. The table has about 200,000 clones, around 80% seen once; the top ten hold roughly 1.6%. The sequencing input was PBMCs. These receptors were taken from a woman aged 18-29 years in good health and CMV-seronegative.

DNA for the CDR3: TGTGCCAGTAGTATGTTGTCAGGGGAGCGCAATACGCAGTATTTT. It codes for CASSMLSGERNTQYF. V and J are TRBV19 and TRBJ2-3; maybe TRBD1 (6 bases). The V gene lost 3 bases and the J gene lost 7 bases, with 17 bases spanning the gap. Looked up from germline, CDR1 is LNHDA and CDR2 is SQIVND (reference sequence). The CDR3 consists of 15 residues.

In regard to this clone: The germline gene is not matched at one end of the junction; a read error may be the cause. J is TRBJ1-3 and V is TRBV7-9; maybe TRBD1 (5 bases). Germline-derived CDR1 and CDR2 are SEHNR and FQNEAQ (reference sequence). CDR3 size: 12 residues. This CDR3 reads CSSSRQGNTIYF. The DNA for the CDR3 is TGTTCCAGCAGCCGACAGGGAAACACCATATATTTT. The whole variable domain, filled in from reference TRBV7-9 and TRBJ1-3, reads DTGVSQNPRHKITKRGQNVTFRCDPISEHNRLYWYRQTLGQGPEFLTYFQNEAQLEKSRLLSDRFSAERPKGSFSTLEIQRTEQGDSAMYLCSSSRQGNTIYFGEGSWLTVV.